The subject of this entry is one TCR beta chain. This specimen belongs to a study of blood T cell repertoires in COVID-19. Whole-study context: Samples of COVID-19 (acute and convalescent) were obtained from the United States, Italy and Spain. Nucleic acid was either cDNA or gDNA, and it came from T cells, B-cell-depleted T cells, or PBMCs.

Methods used by the authors: The assay estimated nucleated cells by amplifying reference gene primers. Assay: immunoSEQ multiplex PCR; the TCRdb copy retains only in-frame clones and omits some. That table is the source of V, J and clone size, and D and trimming were worked out from the DNA. The profile covers approximately 90,000 clones, with less than 90% appearing a single time and about 19% taken by the ten largest. The sequence derives from a woman older than 75 with acute or convalescent COVID-19. The sample was peripheral blood.

This CDR3 is CASRVDRDPYNEQFF. The CDR3 DNA reads as TGTGCCAGCAGGGTCGACAGGGACCCATACAATGAGCAGTTCTTC. V usage is TRBV6-6 and J usage is TRBJ2-1; 7 positions agree with TRBD1. V shed 6 bases, J shed 4 bases, and the junction held 9 bases outside the gene matches. The CDR3 is made up of 15 amino acids. Germline V gene data show CDR1 as MNHNY and CDR2 as SVGAGI (reference sequence).